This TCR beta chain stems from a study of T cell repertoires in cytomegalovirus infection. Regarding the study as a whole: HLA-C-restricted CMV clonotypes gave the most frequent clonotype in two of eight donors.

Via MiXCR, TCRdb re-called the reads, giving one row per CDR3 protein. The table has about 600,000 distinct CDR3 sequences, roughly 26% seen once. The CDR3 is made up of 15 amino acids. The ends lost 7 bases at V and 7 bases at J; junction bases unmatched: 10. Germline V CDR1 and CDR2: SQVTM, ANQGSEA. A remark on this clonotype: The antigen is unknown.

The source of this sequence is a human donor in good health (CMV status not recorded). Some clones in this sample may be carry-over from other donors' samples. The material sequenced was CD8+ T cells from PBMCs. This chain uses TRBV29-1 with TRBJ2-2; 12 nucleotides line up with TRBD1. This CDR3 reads CSASRDRGRGGELFF. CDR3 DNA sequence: TGCAGCGCATCCCGGGACAGGGGGCGGGGCGGGGAGCTGTTTTTT.